This T cell receptor (beta chain) was observed in a study of shared clonotypes between healthy human individuals. The wider study: The study enrolled two women and three men aged 18 to 49. Study results and limitations: Depth was large, yet rarefaction showed that sorted-subset sequencing was incomplete.

Of note for this clone: Its antigen is not identified.

Clones were read by immunoSEQ multiplex PCR, and TCRdb kept only the in-frame ones, dropping some. The data show about 980,000 clones, approximately 80% seen once. The CDR3 has 18 residues. The trim removed 6 bases at V and 1 base at J, leaving 9 bases unmatched. Germline assignment: CDR1 KGHSH and CDR2 LQKENI. The investigators split CD4+ cells into a CD45RA+ naive subset and a CD45RA-negative memory subset. The sequencing input was memory CD4+ T cells sorted from blood. Subset meaning: CD45RA-negative fraction. This TCR was recovered from a young man in good health. J is TRBJ2-5 and V is TRBV18, with 15 bases that match TRBD2. The CDR3: CASSQGLAGGPGQETQYF. In DNA form, the CDR3 reads TGTGCCAGCTCCCAAGGACTAGCGGGAGGGCCGGGCCAAGAGACCCAGTACTTC.